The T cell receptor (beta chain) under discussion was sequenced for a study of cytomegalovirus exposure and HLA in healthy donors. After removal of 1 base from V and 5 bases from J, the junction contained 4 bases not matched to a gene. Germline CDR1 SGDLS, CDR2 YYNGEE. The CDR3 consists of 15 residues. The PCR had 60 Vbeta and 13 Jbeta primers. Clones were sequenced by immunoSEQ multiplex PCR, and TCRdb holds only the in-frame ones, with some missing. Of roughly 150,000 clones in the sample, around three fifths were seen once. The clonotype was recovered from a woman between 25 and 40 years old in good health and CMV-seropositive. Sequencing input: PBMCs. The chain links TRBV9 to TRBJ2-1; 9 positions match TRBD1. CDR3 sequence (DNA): TGTGCCAGCAGCGTAAGGACAGGGGAAGACAATGAGCAGTTCTTC. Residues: CASSVRTGEDNEQFF.